This T cell receptor beta chain emerged from a study of CD8+ T cells in alopecia areata. Study context: At a dose of 5 to 10 mg twice daily, oral tofacitinib was given to treated patients. Tofacitinib continued for 6 to 18 months and was then withheld for 6 months. Study-wide points: Shared TCR sequences were less clear between patients than in mice, possibly partly from HLA diversity.

With respect to this clone: Its antigen is unknown.

Once RNA had been extracted, it was reverse transcribed into cDNA to act as the sequencing template. Clones were sequenced by immunoSEQ multiplex PCR, and TCRdb holds only the in-frame ones, with some missing. This table holds roughly 97,000 clones, more than 35% found once. V lost 7 bases to trimming and J lost 3 bases; unmatched junction nucleotides: 4. CDR3 size: 12 residues. The germline CDR1 and CDR2 sequences are SQVTM and ANQGSEA. The source of this sequence is a human donor with alopecia areata. Material: CD4+ T cells sorted from blood. The V call is TRBV29-1, the J call TRBJ2-7, with 9 nucleotides matching TRBD1. The CDR3: CSAGQGNYEQYF. CDR3 bases: TGCAGCGCCGGACAGGGGAACTACGAGCAGTACTTC.